This TCR beta chain was recovered during a study of control samples from healthy donors and cancer patients. This CDR3 contains 12 residues. Germline-derived CDR1 and CDR2 are MNHEY and SMNVEV (reference sequence). V was clipped by 8 bases and J by 11 bases, with 18 bases between them. Measured with immunoSEQ multiplex PCR; TCRdb has only the in-frame clones, and not every one. The sample has over 85,000 clones; approximately 90% are singletons. This TCR was recovered from a woman aged 55-70 years with lung cancer. The chain joins TRBV27 to TRBJ1-1; maybe TRBD1 (6 bases). Sample: PBMCs. The CDR3 DNA reads as TGTGCCAGCGGAAATTACAGGGAAGGGGCTTTCTTT. It specifies CASGNYREGAFF.